This TCR beta chain came from a study of T cell changes during pregnancy in multiple sclerosis. The CDR3 has 16 amino acids. The germline gives CDR1 SGDLS, CDR2 YYNGEE. Germline trimming cut 3 bases from V and 1 base from J; bases unmatched to any gene: 5. The data were produced by immunoSEQ multiplex PCR, yet TCRdb's version contains in-frame clones alone and is incomplete. The sample yields more than 70,000 clones, roughly 92% seen once. The V gene is TRBV9, the J gene TRBJ2-2, with 8 bases aligning to TRBD2. This clonotype was obtained from a female donor with multiple sclerosis, enrolled in a pregnancy study. This material consisted of peripheral blood, taken before pregnancy. The chain's CDR3 is CASSDQLAENTGELFF. CDR3 coding DNA: TGTGCCAGCAGCGATCAACTAGCGGAGAACACCGGGGAGCTGTTTTTT.